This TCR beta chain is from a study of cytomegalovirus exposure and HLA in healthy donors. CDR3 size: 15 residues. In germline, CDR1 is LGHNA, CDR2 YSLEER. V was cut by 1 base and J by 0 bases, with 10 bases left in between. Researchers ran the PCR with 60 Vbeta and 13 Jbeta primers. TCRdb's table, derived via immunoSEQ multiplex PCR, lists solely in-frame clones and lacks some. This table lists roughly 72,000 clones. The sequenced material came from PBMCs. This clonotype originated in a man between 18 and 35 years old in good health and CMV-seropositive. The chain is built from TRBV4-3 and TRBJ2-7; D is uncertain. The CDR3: CASSQAQFSSYEQYF. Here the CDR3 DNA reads TGCGCCAGCAGCCAAGCACAGTTCAGCTCCTACGAGCAGTACTTC.